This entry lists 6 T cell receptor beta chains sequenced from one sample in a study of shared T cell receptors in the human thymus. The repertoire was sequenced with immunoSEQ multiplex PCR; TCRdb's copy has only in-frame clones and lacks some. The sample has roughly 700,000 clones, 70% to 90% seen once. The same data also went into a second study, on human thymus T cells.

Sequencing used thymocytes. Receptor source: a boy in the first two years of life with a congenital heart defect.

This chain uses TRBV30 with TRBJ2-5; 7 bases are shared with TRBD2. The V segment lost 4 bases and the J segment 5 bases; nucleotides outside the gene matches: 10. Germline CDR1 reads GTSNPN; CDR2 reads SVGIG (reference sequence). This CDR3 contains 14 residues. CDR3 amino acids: CAWKREGFGETQYF. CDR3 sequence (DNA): TGTGCCTGGAAAAGGGAGGGGTTCGGGGAGACCCAGTACTTC.

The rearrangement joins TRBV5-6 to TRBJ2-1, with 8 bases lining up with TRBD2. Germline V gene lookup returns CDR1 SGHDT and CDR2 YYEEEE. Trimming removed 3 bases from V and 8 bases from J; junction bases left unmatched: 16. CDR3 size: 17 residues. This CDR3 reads CASSSHHGRAKVDEQFF. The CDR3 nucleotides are TGTGCCAGCAGCTCCCATCACGGGAGGGCCAAGGTCGATGAGCAGTTCTTC.

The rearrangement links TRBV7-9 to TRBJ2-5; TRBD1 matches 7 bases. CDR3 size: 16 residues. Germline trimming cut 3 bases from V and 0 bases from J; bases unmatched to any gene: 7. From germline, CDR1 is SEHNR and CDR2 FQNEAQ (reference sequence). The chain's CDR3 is CASSFRTGPNQETQYF. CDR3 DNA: TGTGCCAGCAGCTTCAGGACAGGACCCAACCAAGAGACCCAGTACTTC. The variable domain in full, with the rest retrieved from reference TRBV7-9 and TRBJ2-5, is DTGVSQNPRHKITKRGQNVTFRCDPISEHNRLYWYRQTLGQGPEFLTYFQNEAQLEKSRLLSDRFSAERPKGSFSTLEIQRTEQGDSAMYLCASSFRTGPNQETQYFGPGTRLLVL.

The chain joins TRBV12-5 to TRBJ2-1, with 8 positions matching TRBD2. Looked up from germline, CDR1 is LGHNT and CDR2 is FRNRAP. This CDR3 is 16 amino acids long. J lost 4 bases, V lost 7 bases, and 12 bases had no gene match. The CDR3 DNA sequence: TGTGCTAGTGTGTTGGGAGGCGGGAGGTCGTACAATGAGCAGTTCTTC. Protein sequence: CASVLGGGRSYNEQFF.

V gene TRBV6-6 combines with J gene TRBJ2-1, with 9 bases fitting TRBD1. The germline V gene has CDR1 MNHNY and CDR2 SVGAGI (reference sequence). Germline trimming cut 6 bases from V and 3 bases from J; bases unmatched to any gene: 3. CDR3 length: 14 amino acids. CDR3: CASRPTGGYNEQFF. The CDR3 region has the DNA TGTGCCAGCAGACCGACAGGGGGCTACAATGAGCAGTTCTTC.

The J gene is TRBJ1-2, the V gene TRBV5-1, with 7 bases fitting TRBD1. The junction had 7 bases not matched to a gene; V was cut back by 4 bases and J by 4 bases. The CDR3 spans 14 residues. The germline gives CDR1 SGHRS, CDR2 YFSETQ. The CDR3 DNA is TGCGCCAGCAGCCTAAACGGGACAGCCTATGGCTACACCTTC. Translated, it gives CASSLNGTAYGYTF.